This passage covers 8 T cell receptor beta chains from one sample sequenced in a study of blood T cell repertoires in COVID-19. The table came from immunoSEQ multiplex PCR; TCRdb's copy has only in-frame clones and leaves some out. Of about 300,000 clones detected, roughly nine tenths appear once; the ten largest clones hold 5.2%. Sequencing was performed on PBMCs or T cells enriched from blood (not recorded which). The receptors here all came from a man in his sixties who had recovered from COVID-19.

This rearrangement joins TRBV7-2 to TRBJ2-3; 9 bases align to TRBD1. With V trimmed by 5 bases and J by 0 bases, 6 bases remained unmatched. This CDR3 has 16 amino acids. The germline CDR1 and CDR2 sequences are SGHTA and FQGNSA. CDR3 sequence reads: CASSLKQGASTDTQYF. CDR3 coding DNA: TGTGCCAGCAGCCTCAAACAGGGGGCTAGCACAGATACGCAGTATTTT.

V and J are TRBV6-1 and TRBJ2-5; 7 bases are shared with TRBD2. Germline V gene sequence: CDR1 MNHNS, CDR2 SASEGT. Trimming removed 4 bases from V and 2 bases from J; junction bases left unmatched: 10. CDR3 size: 16 residues. The CDR3 is CASSVVRDYEQETQYF. The CDR3 DNA follows: TGTGCCAGCAGTGTCGTAAGGGACTACGAGCAAGAGACCCAGTACTTC.

The J gene is TRBJ2-1, the V gene TRBV11-2, with TRBD1 matching over 9 bases. This CDR3 comprises 14 residues. In germline, CDR1 is SGHAT, CDR2 FQNNGV. The junction had 6 bases not matched to a gene; V was cut back by 8 bases and J by 4 bases. The CDR3 DNA sequence: TGTGCCAGCCTTGGGACAGGGAGGTACAATGAGCAGTTCTTC. Translated, it gives CASLGTGRYNEQFF.

Only one count was recorded for this clone. The gene calls are TRBV7-2 and TRBJ2-7; D might be TRBD1 (6 bases). Trimming shortened V by 5 bases and J by 1 base, and 15 bases separated the two germline ends. The germline gives CDR1 SGHTA, CDR2 FQGNSA. The CDR3 sequence is 15 residues long. The CDR3 spells CASSAAGTPSYEQYF. As DNA, the CDR3 is TGTGCCAGCAGCGCTGCCGGGACACCTTCCTACGAGCAGTACTTC.

The chain uses TRBV7-9 and TRBJ2-1; the D gene is possibly TRBD1 (6 bases). CDR1 and CDR2 (germline): SEHNR, FQNEAQ (reference sequence). V gave up 5 bases and J gave up 5 bases, with 13 bases separating them. CDR3 length: 14 amino acids. In nucleotides, the CDR3 is TGTGCCAGCAGCACAGGGTCCTCAGACAATGAGCAGTTCTTC. This translates into CASSTGSSDNEQFF.

The chain joins TRBV28 to TRBJ1-4, with D tentatively TRBD1 (6 bases). The germline V gene encodes CDR1 MDHEN and CDR2 SYDVKM. Between the trimmed V and J ends, which lost 3 bases and 10 bases, there was a span of 18 bases. The CDR3 covers 15 residues. CDR3 sequence (DNA): TGTGCCAGCAGTTTTGGGGGGGCGCGAGTTGGAAAACTGTTTTTT. It codes for CASSFGGARVGKLFF.

The chain combines TRBV28 with TRBJ2-6; no firm D call. This CDR3 is built from 15 residues. Trimming removed 6 bases at V and 0 bases at J, with 9 bases between. Germline values: CDR1 MDHEN, CDR2 SYDVKM. The CDR3, as DNA: TGTGCCAGCAGATCTCCAGACTCTGGGGCCAACGTCCTGACTTTC. Amino acid sequence: CASRSPDSGANVLTF.

This chain joins TRBV5-1 and TRBJ1-5; D not resolved. The CDR3 covers 13 residues. With 2 bases removed from V and 5 bases from J, the gap between germline ends came to 8 bases. Germline assignment: CDR1 SGHRS and CDR2 YFSETQ. The CDR3 region has the DNA TGCGCCAGCAGCTTTTTTCCCGATCAGCCCCAGCATTTT. It encodes CASSFFPDQPQHF. The entire variable domain, with the rest obtained from reference TRBV5-1 and TRBJ1-5, is as follows: KAGVTQTPRYLIKTRGQQVTLSCSPISGHRSVSWYQQTPGQGLQFLFEYFSETQRNKGNFPGRFSGRQFSNSRSEMNVSTLELGDSALYLCASSFFPDQPQHFGDGTRLSIL.